Listed here are 7 T cell receptor beta chains from one sample, sequenced in a study of T cells expressing NK-cell markers. TCRdb reanalyzed the 5' RACE reads, giving one entry per CDR3 protein sequence and no DNA. The sample spans about 260,000 distinct CDR3 sequences; the ten largest clones claim about 0.4%. Input material: blood T cells: a sorted CD56 or NKG2C T cell subset, CD4+ or CD8+ T cells, or bulk PBMC T cells (not recorded which). The receptors were gathered from a man between 18 and 29 years old in good health.

V and J are TRBV20-1 and TRBJ2-5; without DNA, the TCRdb call of TRBD1 cannot be checked. CDR3 length: 14 residues. Germline loops: CDR1 DFQATT, CDR2 SNEGSKA (reference sequence). The CDR3 region is CSAPPGQRGGTQYF.

The chain employs TRBV12-2 and TRBJ2-7; TCRdb returns TRBD2, unconfirmable since there is no DNA. TRBV12-2 is a pseudogene segment. The CDR3 spans 17 residues. CDR3: CASRTRGDCTCSYEQYF.

The CDR3 sequence is CASSLTDRNTDTQYF. The rearrangement joins TRBV12-3 or TRBV12-4 to TRBJ2-3; the TRBD1 assignment by TCRdb is unverifiable without DNA. The CDR3 is 15 amino acids.

This chain joins TRBV15 and TRBJ2-1; the D call from TCRdb, TRBD2, cannot be confirmed without DNA. This CDR3 has 19 residues. CDR1 LNHNV and CDR2 YYDKDF come from the germline V gene (reference sequence). The CDR3 here is CATSRDFFGLAGSYNEQFF.

The rearrangement links TRBV11-1 to TRBJ2-1. CDR1 SGHAT and CDR2 FQDESV come from the germline V gene (reference sequence). The CDR3 contains 13 residues. The CDR3 reads CASHGFSYNEQFF.

CDR3 protein: CASSKTGTSNTEAFF. V gene TRBV5-1 combines with J gene TRBJ1-1; no DNA is available, so the TRBD1 call from TCRdb remains unchecked. Germline V gene sequence: CDR1 SGHRS, CDR2 YFSETQ. This CDR3 is 15 amino acids long.

V is TRBV10-2 and J is TRBJ1-6. This CDR3 is 12 amino acids long. Per germline, CDR1 WSHSY and CDR2 SAAADI. This chain's CDR3 is CASGDLSGPLHF.